The T cell receptor (beta chain) described here comes from a study of PD-1 blockade in mismatch repair-deficient tumors. Overall study context: Patients had eleven to twelve mismatch repair-deficient cancer types, all previously treated and progressing. Study observations and caveats: Tumor-resident clones, often absent from pretreatment blood, expanded after pembrolizumab and then contracted.

All patients were mismatch repair deficient, assessed by either PCR or immunohistochemistry. TCRs were sequenced from a few patients responding to pembrolizumab. Only a few counts were recorded for this clone. Antigen: not known. The table came from immunoSEQ multiplex PCR; TCRdb's copy has only in-frame clones and leaves some out. The data contain 70,000 to 95,000 clones, approximately 78% of them singletons. Between the trimmed V and J ends, which lost 3 bases and 5 bases, there was a span of 13 bases. CDR1 is SGHTA and CDR2 is FQGNSA in the germline V gene. The CDR3 runs 14 residues. The material sequenced was peripheral blood, taken 44 weeks after starting pembrolizumab. V and J are TRBV7-2 and TRBJ2-5; tentatively, D is TRBD2 (5 bases). This TCR was sampled from an adult with mismatch repair-deficient cancer. CDR3: CASSFSLGLETQYF. The DNA of the CDR3 is TGTGCCAGCAGCTTTTCACTAGGGCTGGAGACCCAGTACTTC.